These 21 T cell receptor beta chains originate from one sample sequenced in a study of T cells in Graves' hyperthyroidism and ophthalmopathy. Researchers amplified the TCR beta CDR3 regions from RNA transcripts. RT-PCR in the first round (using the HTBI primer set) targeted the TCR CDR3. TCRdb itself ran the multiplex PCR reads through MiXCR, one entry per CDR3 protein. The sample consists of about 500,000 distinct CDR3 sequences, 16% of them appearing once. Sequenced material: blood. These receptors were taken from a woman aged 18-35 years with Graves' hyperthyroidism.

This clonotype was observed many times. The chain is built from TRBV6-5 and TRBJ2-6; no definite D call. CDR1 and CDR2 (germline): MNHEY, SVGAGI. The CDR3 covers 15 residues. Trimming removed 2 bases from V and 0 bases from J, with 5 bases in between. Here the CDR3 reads CASSYGDSGANVLTF. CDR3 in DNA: TGTGCCAGCAGTTACGGTGACTCTGGGGCCAACGTCCTGACTTTC.

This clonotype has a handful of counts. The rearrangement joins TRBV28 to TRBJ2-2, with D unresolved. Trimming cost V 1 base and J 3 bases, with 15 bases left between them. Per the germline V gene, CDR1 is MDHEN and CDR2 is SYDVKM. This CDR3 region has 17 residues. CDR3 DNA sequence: TGTGCCAGCAGTTTATTTCCAGTCCGTCGGGACACCGGGGAGCTGTTTTTT. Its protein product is CASSLFPVRRDTGELFF. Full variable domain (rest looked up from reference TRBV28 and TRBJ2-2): DVKVTQSSRYLVKRTGEKVFLECVQDMDHENMFWYRQDPGLGLRLIYFSYDVKMKEKGDIPEGYSVSREKKERFSLILESASTNQTSMYLCASSLFPVRRDTGELFFGEGSRLTVL.

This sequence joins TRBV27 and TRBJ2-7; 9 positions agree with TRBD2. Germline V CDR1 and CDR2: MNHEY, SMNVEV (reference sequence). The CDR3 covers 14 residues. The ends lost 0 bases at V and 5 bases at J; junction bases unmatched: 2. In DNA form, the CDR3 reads TGTGCCAGCAGTTTATCTGCTAGCGGGGACGAGCAGTACTTC. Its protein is CASSLSASGDEQYF.

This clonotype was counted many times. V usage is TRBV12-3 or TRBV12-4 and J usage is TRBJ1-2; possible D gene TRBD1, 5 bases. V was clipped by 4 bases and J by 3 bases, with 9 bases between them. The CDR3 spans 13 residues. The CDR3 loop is CASSSRDDYGYTF. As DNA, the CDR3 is TGTGCCAGCAGTTCCCGGGACGACTATGGCTACACCTTC.

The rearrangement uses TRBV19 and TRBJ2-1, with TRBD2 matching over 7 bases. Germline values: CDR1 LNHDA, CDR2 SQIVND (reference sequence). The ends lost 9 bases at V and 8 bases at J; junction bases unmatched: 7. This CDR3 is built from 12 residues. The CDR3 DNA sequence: TGTGCCAGATTAAGCGGGGAACATGAGCAGTTCTTC. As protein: CARLSGEHEQFF.

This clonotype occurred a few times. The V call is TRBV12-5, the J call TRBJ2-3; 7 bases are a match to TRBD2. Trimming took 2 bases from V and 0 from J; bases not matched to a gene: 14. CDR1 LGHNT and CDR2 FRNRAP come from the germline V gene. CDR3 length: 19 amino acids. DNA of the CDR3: TGTGCTAGTGGTTTGCGGGTCTGGGGGGGTCCCACTAGCACAGATACGCAGTATTTT. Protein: CASGLRVWGGPTSTDTQYF. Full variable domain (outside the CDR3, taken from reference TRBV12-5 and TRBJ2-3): DARVTQTPRHKVTEMGQEVTMRCQPILGHNTVFWYRQTMMQGLELLAYFRNRAPLDDSGMPKDRFSAEMPDATLATLKIQPSEPRDSAVYFCASGLRVWGGPTSTDTQYFGPGTRLTVL.

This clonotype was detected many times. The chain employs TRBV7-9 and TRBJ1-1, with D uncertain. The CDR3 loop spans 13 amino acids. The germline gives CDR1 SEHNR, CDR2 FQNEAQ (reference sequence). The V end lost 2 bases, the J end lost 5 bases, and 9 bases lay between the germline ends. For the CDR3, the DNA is TGTGCCAGCAGCTTAAGAGGAGAGACTGAAGCTTTCTTT. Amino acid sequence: CASSLRGETEAFF.

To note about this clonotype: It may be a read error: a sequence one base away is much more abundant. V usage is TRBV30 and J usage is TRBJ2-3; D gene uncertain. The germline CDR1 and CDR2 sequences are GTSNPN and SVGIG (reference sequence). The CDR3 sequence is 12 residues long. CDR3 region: CARSLTVDTQYF. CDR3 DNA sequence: TGTGCCCGGAGCTTAACCGTTGATACGCAGTATTTT.

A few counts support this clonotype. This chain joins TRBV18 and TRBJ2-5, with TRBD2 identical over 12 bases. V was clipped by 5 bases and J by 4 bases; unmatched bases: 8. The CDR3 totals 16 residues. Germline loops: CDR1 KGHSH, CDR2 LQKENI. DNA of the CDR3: TGTGCCAGCTCAGTCCGACTAGCGGGAGCAGGAGAGACCCAGTACTTC. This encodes CASSVRLAGAGETQYF.

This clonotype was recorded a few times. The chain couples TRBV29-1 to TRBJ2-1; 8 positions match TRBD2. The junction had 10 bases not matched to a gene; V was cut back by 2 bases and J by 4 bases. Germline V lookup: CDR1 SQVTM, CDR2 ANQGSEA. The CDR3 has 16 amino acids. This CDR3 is CSVETEAGVRYNEQFF. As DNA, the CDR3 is TGCAGCGTTGAAACAGAAGCGGGAGTTAGATACAATGAGCAGTTCTTC.

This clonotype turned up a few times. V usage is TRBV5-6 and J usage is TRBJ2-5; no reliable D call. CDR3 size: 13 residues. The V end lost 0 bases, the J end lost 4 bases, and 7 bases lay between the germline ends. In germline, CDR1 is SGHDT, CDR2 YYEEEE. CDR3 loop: CASSLDRIETQYF. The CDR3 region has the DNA TGTGCCAGCAGCTTGGATAGGATAGAGACCCAGTACTTC.

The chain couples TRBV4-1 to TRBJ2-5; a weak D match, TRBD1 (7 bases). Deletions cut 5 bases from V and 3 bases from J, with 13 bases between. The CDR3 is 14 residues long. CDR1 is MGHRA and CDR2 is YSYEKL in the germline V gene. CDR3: CASSEGGGEETQYF. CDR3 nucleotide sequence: TGCGCCAGCAGCGAAGGGGGCGGGGAAGAGACCCAGTACTTC.

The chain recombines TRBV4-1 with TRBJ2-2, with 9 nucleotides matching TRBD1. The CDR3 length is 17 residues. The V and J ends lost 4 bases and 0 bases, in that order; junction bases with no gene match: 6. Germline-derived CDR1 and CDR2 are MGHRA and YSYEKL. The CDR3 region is CASSRQQGASNTGELFF. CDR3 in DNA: TGCGCCAGCAGCCGCCAACAGGGGGCGTCGAACACCGGGGAGCTGTTTTTT.

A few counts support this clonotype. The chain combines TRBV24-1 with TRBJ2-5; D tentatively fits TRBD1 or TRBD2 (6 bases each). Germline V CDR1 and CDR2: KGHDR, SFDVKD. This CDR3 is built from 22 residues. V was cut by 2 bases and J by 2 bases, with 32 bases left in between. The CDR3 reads CATSDCGDTRDQFGPLQETQYF. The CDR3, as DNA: TGTGCCACCAGTGATTGCGGGGACACCCGGGACCAATTCGGTCCGCTTCAAGAGACCCAGTACTTC.

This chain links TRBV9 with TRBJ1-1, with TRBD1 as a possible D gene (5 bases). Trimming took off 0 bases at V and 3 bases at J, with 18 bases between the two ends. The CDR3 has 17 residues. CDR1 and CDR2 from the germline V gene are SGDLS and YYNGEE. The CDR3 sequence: CASSVAQGSPKDTEAFF. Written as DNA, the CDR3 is TGTGCCAGCAGCGTAGCTCAGGGCTCACCTAAGGACACTGAAGCTTTCTTT.

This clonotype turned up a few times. Written as DNA, the CDR3 is TGTGCCAGCAGCTTAGTATTTACCTCACCCCTCCACTTT. Translation: CASSLVFTSPLHF. This chain links TRBV7-2 with TRBJ1-6; no clear D. This CDR3 region has 13 residues. V was clipped by 1 base and J by 10 bases, with 8 bases between them. Germline V gene lookup returns CDR1 SGHTA and CDR2 FQGNSA.

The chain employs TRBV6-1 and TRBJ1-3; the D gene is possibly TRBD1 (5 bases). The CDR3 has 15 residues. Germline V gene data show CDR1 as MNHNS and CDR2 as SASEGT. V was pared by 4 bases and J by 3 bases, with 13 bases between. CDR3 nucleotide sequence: TGTGCCAGCAGTGGCAGGGAGGTGATTGGAAACACCATATATTTT. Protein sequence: CASSGREVIGNTIYF.

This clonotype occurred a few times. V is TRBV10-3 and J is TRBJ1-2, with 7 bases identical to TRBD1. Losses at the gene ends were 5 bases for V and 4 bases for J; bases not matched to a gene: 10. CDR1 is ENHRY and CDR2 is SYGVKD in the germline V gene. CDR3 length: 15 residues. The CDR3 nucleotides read TGTGCCATCAGTCGGGAGGGGGCTACCAGCTATGGCTACACCTTC. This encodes CAISREGATSYGYTF.

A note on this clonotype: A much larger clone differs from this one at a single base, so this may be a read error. The CDR3 sequence: CASSQSGNYEQFF. In DNA, the CDR3 is TGTGCCAGCAGCCAGTCAGGGAACTACGAGCAGTTCTTC. V is TRBV3-1 and J is TRBJ2-1; D is perhaps TRBD1 (5 bases). Germline CDR1 reads LGHDT; CDR2 reads YNNKEL (reference sequence). With 3 bases removed from V and 10 bases from J, the gap between germline ends came to 13 bases. The CDR3 runs 13 residues.

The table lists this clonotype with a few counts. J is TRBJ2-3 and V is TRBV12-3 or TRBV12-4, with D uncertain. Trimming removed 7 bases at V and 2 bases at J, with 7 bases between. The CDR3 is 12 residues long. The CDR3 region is CASKASTDTQYF. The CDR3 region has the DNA TGTGCCAGCAAGGCATCCACAGATACGCAGTATTTT.

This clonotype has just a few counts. CDR3 DNA sequence: TGTGCCAGCAGCCAAAGTCCGAGACAAGAGACCCAGTACTTC. This gives the protein CASSQSPRQETQYF. This chain connects TRBV3-1 to TRBJ2-5; D gene uncertain. The germline V gene has CDR1 LGHDT and CDR2 YNNKEL (reference sequence). V lost 2 bases and J 2 bases, leaving 9 bases between the germline ends. There are 14 residues in the CDR3.